This passage covers 32 T cell receptor beta chains from one sample sequenced in a study of blood T cell repertoires in COVID-19. Generated by immunoSEQ multiplex PCR, the TCRdb table keeps only in-frame clones and is missing some. The table includes 400,000 to 550,000 clones, approximately 90% detected once. Sequencing was performed on peripheral blood. These receptors came from a woman aged 30 to 39 with acute or convalescent COVID-19.

This clone has at least ten counts. The V and J genes are TRBV14 and TRBJ1-2; no reliable D call. This CDR3 is built from 16 residues. The V gene's germline CDR1 is SGHDN and CDR2 FVKESK. V dropped 2 bases and J dropped 4 bases, with 17 bases sitting between them. CDR3 sequence: CASSQRDLGSSYGYTF. For the CDR3, the DNA is TGTGCCAGCAGCCAACGAGACTTGGGTTCTTCCTATGGCTACACCTTC.

This chain joins TRBV5-5 and TRBJ1-6; D unresolved. This CDR3 has 13 residues. The V gene's germline CDR1 is SGHKS and CDR2 YYEKEE (reference sequence). Deletions cut 2 bases from V and 9 bases from J, with 9 bases between. CDR3 nucleotides: TGTGCCAGCAGCTTCTTGTCGGGTTCACCCCTCCACTTT. The encoded protein is CASSFLSGSPLHF. The full variable domain, completed using reference TRBV5-5 and TRBJ1-6, is DAGVTQSPTHLIKTRGQQVTLRCSPISGHKSVSWYQQVLGQGPQFIFQYYEKEERGRGNFPDRFSARQFPNYSSELNVNALLLGDSALYLCASSFLSGSPLHFGNGTRLTVT.

This chain uses TRBV13 with TRBJ1-3, with TRBD1 matching over 10 bases. CDR1 is PRHDT, CDR2 FYEKMQ, per germline (reference sequence). With V trimmed by 5 bases and J by 0 bases, 4 bases remained unmatched. The CDR3 length is 16 residues. CDR3 sequence: CASSLWTGGSGNTIYF. In DNA form, the CDR3 reads TGTGCCAGCAGCCTCTGGACAGGGGGCTCTGGAAACACCATATATTTT.

The chain links TRBV25-1 to TRBJ1-4; D perhaps matches TRBD1 (5 bases). Germline lookup yields CDR1 MGHDK and CDR2 SYGVNS. V was trimmed by 6 bases and J by 7 bases, leaving 18 bases between them. The CDR3 consists of 15 residues. The CDR3: CASSPLGGGGEKLFF. The CDR3 DNA sequence: TGTGCCAGCAGCCCCCTGGGGGGGGGAGGTGAAAAACTGTTTTTT. The whole variable domain, remainder taken from reference TRBV25-1 and TRBJ1-4, is EADIYQTPRYLVIGTGKKITLECSQTMGHDKMYWYQQDPGMELHLIHYSYGVNSTEKGDLSSESTVSRIRTEHFPLTLESARPSHTSQYLCASSPLGGGGEKLFFGSGTQLSVL.

This chain joins TRBV7-9 and TRBJ2-7; a possible D gene is TRBD2 (6 bases). Trimming shortened V by 5 bases and J by 4 bases, and 15 bases separated the two germline ends. CDR1 and CDR2 (germline): SEHNR, FQNEAQ (reference sequence). The CDR3 covers 14 residues. CDR3 protein: CASSPHGGTYEQYF. CDR3 DNA: TGTGCCAGCAGCCCCCACGGGGGAACTTACGAGCAGTACTTC.

The CDR3 sequence: CASSLNSGGAETQYF. DNA for the CDR3: TGTGCCAGCAGCTTAAACTCCGGGGGGGCGGAGACCCAGTACTTC. The chain joins TRBV7-3 to TRBJ2-5; 8 bases map to TRBD2. Germline CDR1 SGHTA, CDR2 FQGTGA. V lost 1 base to trimming and J lost 5 bases; unmatched junction nucleotides: 6. This CDR3 contains 15 residues.

The gene calls are TRBV6-6 and TRBJ2-7; 14 bases are a match to TRBD2. Germline CDR1 and CDR2: MNHNY and SVGAGI (reference sequence). V was clipped by 6 bases and J by 0 bases; unmatched bases: 4. CDR3 length equals 16 residues. In nucleotides, the CDR3 is TGTGCCAGCAGCGGGACTAGCGGGGGCCCCTCCTACGAGCAGTACTTC. This sequence encodes CASSGTSGGPSYEQYF.

V gene TRBV30 combines with J gene TRBJ1-2; TRBD1 aligns across 10 bases. This CDR3 is built from 13 residues. V lost 2 bases and J lost 7; bases outside the gene matches: 4. CDR1 and CDR2 from the germline V gene are GTSNPN and SVGIG (reference sequence). CDR3 nucleotide sequence: TGTGCCTGGAGTCGGGACAGGGGTTCTGGCTACACCTTC. It yields the protein CAWSRDRGSGYTF.

The V gene is TRBV10-3, the J gene TRBJ2-7; a weak D match, TRBD2 (6 bases). Germline lookup yields CDR1 ENHRY and CDR2 SYGVKD. Trimming stripped 7 bases from V and 1 base from J, with 14 bases between. The CDR3 is 14 residues long. This CDR3 reads CAIKGTGESYEQYF. CDR3 DNA: TGTGCCATCAAAGGCACGGGGGAATCCTACGAGCAGTACTTC.

V and J are TRBV6-2 or TRBV6-3 and TRBJ2-1; 7 bases are a match to TRBD1. The CDR3 length is 15 residues. J lost 3 bases, V lost 2 bases, and 4 bases had no gene match. Germline CDR1 MNHEY, CDR2 SVGEGT. Here the CDR3 reads CASSYSRGFYNEQFF. The CDR3 nucleotides read TGTGCCAGCAGTTACAGCAGGGGGTTCTACAATGAGCAGTTCTTC.

This clone was seen only once. V usage is TRBV5-4 and J usage is TRBJ2-3, with 12 nucleotides matching TRBD2. V dropped 2 bases and J dropped 6; count of bases not matched to a gene: 7. CDR1 and CDR2 (germline): SGHNT, YYREEE (reference sequence). CDR3 length: 16 amino acids. The CDR3 nucleotides are TGTGCCAGCAGCTTCCTAGCGGGGGGGCCCAAGGATACGCAGTATTTT. Its protein is CASSFLAGGPKDTQYF. Full variable domain (rest looked up from reference TRBV5-4 and TRBJ2-3): ETGVTQSPTHLIKTRGQQVTLRCSSQSGHNTVSWYQQALGQGPQFIFQYYREEENGRGNFPPRFSGLQFPNYSSELNVNALELDDSALYLCASSFLAGGPKDTQYFGPGTRLTVL.

The rearrangement links TRBV23-1 to TRBJ2-5; D is perhaps TRBD1 (6 bases). TRBV23-1 is assigned to the ORF class and has an uncertain function. The CDR3 is made up of 14 amino acids. The V end was cut by 5 bases, the J end by 8 bases, with 18 bases between. DNA of the CDR3: TGCGCCAGCAGTTTGAAAGGGCGAGGGGGAACCCAGTACTTC. Amino acid sequence: CASSLKGRGGTQYF.

This rearrangement joins TRBV5-6 to TRBJ2-5; TRBD1 matches 8 bases. This CDR3 region has 15 residues. CDR1 is SGHDT and CDR2 is YYEEEE in the germline V gene. J lost 5 bases, V lost 6 bases, and 12 bases had no gene match. The CDR3 sequence is CASNPTGDPRETQYF. The CDR3 DNA reads TGTGCCAGCAACCCGACAGGGGACCCGCGCGAGACCCAGTACTTC.

The chain recombines TRBV9 with TRBJ2-1, with TRBD1 as a possible D gene (5 bases). From germline, CDR1 is SGDLS and CDR2 YYNGEE. Trimming removed 3 bases at V and 10 bases at J, with 14 bases between. The CDR3 is made up of 13 amino acids. DNA for the CDR3: TGTGCCAGCAGCGAGACCTCAGGGATCGAGCAGTTCTTC. Translating it yields CASSETSGIEQFF.

The chain is built from TRBV5-4 and TRBJ1-3, with 8 bases that match TRBD1. Germline V gives CDR1 SGHNT, CDR2 YYREEE (reference sequence). The CDR3 covers 15 residues. Trimming took 4 bases from V and 2 from J; bases not matched to a gene: 5. In nucleotides, the CDR3 is TGTGCCAGCAGCCCGACAGGGGAGCCTGGAAACACCATATATTTT. Encoded protein: CASSPTGEPGNTIYF.

The rearrangement uses TRBV6-5 and TRBJ2-7; the match to TRBD2 covers 9 bases. The germline CDR1 and CDR2 sequences are MNHEY and SVGAGI. V shed 10 bases, J shed 3 bases, and the junction held 13 bases outside the gene matches. There are 15 residues in the CDR3. Here the CDR3 reads CATRGGGGAFYEQYF. The CDR3 DNA is TGTGCCACCAGGGGCGGCGGGGGGGCTTTCTACGAGCAGTACTTC.

V is TRBV11-1 and J is TRBJ2-5, with 13 bases fitting TRBD2. CDR3 length: 16 residues. The V gene end was trimmed by 4 bases and the J gene end by 7 bases; junction bases not matched to a gene: 9. Germline assignment: CDR1 SGHAT and CDR2 FQDESV (reference sequence). CDR3 region: CASSSGTSGTSGTQYF. The DNA of the CDR3 is TGTGCCAGCAGCTCCGGGACTAGCGGGACCAGCGGGACCCAGTACTTC.

The chain is built from TRBV9 and TRBJ2-7; TRBD1 matches 8 bases. Trimming took 3 bases from V and 6 from J; bases not matched to a gene: 5. Germline-derived CDR1 and CDR2 are SGDLS and YYNGEE. The CDR3 runs to 13 residues. CDR3 protein: CASSAGQGFEQYF. For the CDR3, the DNA is TGTGCCAGCAGCGCCGGACAGGGTTTCGAGCAGTACTTC.

This rearrangement joins TRBV10-1 to TRBJ2-5; unclear D gene. Germline V lookup: CDR1 WNHNN, CDR2 SYGVQD (reference sequence). The CDR3 consists of 13 residues. V was trimmed by 4 bases and J by 4 bases, leaving 10 bases between them. Here the CDR3 DNA reads TGCGCCAGCAGTGTCCGAGCTGGAGAGACCCAGTACTTC. This encodes CASSVRAGETQYF.

This clone turned up a few times. The chain employs TRBV21-1 and TRBJ1-5; the table gives TRBD1 as D, unverified against the DNA. TRBV21-1 is a known pseudogene. This CDR3 is built from 15 residues. In DNA form, the CDR3 reads TGTGCCAGCAGCGACCGGGACAGCTTCAATCAGCCCCAGCATTTT. It translates to CASSDRDSFNQPQHF.

Comments on this clone: The same CDR3 arises from other DNA sequences in this sample as well. The chain has TRBV24-1 and TRBJ2-3; 10 bases align to TRBD2. There are 14 residues in the CDR3. Germline trimming cut 10 bases from V and 0 bases from J; bases unmatched to any gene: 3. Germline values: CDR1 KGHDR, CDR2 SFDVKD. The CDR3 DNA is TGTGCCACTGGAGCGGGGGGGAGCACAGATACGCAGTATTTT. Translated: CATGAGGSTDTQYF.

This chain joins TRBV19 and TRBJ1-2; 7 bases match TRBD1. The junction had 5 bases not matched to a gene; V was cut back by 3 bases and J by 4 bases. The CDR3 covers 14 residues. CDR1 is LNHDA, CDR2 SQIVND, per germline (reference sequence). CDR3: CASSIDRVGYGYTF. Here the CDR3 DNA reads TGTGCCAGTAGTATCGACAGGGTAGGCTATGGCTACACCTTC.

A note on this clone: The junction does not match germline at one end; this may be a read error. As DNA, the CDR3 is TGTGCCAGCAGCTTATCGCAGGGACTGATCTATGGCTACACCTTC. Amino acid sequence: CASSLSQGLIYGYTF. V usage is TRBV27 and J usage is TRBJ1-2; a possible D gene is TRBD1 (5 bases). The CDR3 spans 15 residues. Germline V gene data show CDR1 as MNHEY and CDR2 as SMNVEV (reference sequence).

The CDR3 DNA reads as TGTGCCAGCAGCCTGGCCGCCCCGGGACAGGGTAATTACGAGCAGTACTTC. Its protein is CASSLAAPGQGNYEQYF. The V call is TRBV7-6, the J call TRBJ2-7, with TRBD1 matching 9 bases. Per germline, CDR1 SGHVS and CDR2 FNYEAQ. Trimming removed 5 bases from V and 4 bases from J; junction bases left unmatched: 15. The CDR3 contains 17 residues.

The chain carries TRBV27 and TRBJ2-7, with TRBD1 matching 7 bases. Germline CDR1 is MNHEY and CDR2 is SMNVEV (reference sequence). This CDR3 contains 14 residues. After removal of 6 bases from V and 2 bases from J, the junction contained 7 bases not matched to a gene. The CDR3 nucleotides read TGTGCCAGCAGCTACAGGGGAATCCCCTACGAGCAGTACTTC. Protein product: CASSYRGIPYEQYF.

This chain connects TRBV7-9 to TRBJ2-2; TRBD1 matches at 8 bases. V lost 1 base, J lost 2 bases, and 6 bases stayed unmatched. The CDR3 totals 17 residues. From germline, CDR1 is SEHNR and CDR2 FQNEAQ (reference sequence). CDR3 residues: CASSLGGDRTNTGELFF. DNA of the CDR3: TGTGCCAGCAGCTTAGGGGGGGACAGGACAAACACCGGGGAGCTGTTTTTT.

This clone was found a few times. The identical CDR3 is also encoded by other nucleotide sequences in the sample. The chain is built from TRBV7-3 and TRBJ1-6; no firm D call. The germline gives CDR1 SGHTA, CDR2 FQGTGA. The CDR3 loop spans 13 amino acids. Trimming removed 5 bases from V and 7 bases from J, with 9 bases in between. The CDR3 nucleotides read TGTGCCAGCAGCCTTGGAGGGAATTCACCCCTCCACTTT. This codes for CASSLGGNSPLHF.

The rearrangement links TRBV10-3 to TRBJ2-7; TRBD1 aligns across 7 bases. The CDR3 extends over 13 amino acids. CDR1 ENHRY and CDR2 SYGVKD come from the germline V gene. Losses at the gene ends were 6 bases for V and 1 base for J; bases not matched to a gene: 3. CDR3 bases: TGTGCCATCAGAGACAGGGAATCCTACGAGCAGTACTTC. Its protein is CAIRDRESYEQYF.

The chain couples TRBV27 to TRBJ2-1, with TRBD1 as a possible D gene (7 bases). The CDR3 runs 14 residues. The germline V gene encodes CDR1 MNHEY and CDR2 SMNVEV (reference sequence). V was shortened by 3 bases and J by 6 bases, with 12 bases between the two germline ends. DNA of the CDR3: TGTGCCAGCAGTTTCTACCAGGGGGGCAATGAGCAGTTCTTC. It yields the protein CASSFYQGGNEQFF.

The chain has TRBV2 and TRBJ2-7, with D possibly matching TRBD1 (6 bases). The CDR3 has 14 residues. V dropped 8 bases and J dropped 6 bases, with 20 bases sitting between them. Germline lookup yields CDR1 SNHLY and CDR2 FYNNEI. In DNA, the CDR3 is TGTGCCAGCCTACAGGGAAAGACTGGGCGCGAGCAGTACTTC. This encodes CASLQGKTGREQYF.

This chain connects TRBV28 to TRBJ1-3; D unclear. CDR3 length equals 14 residues. V lost 4 bases and J lost 6, with 13 bases in between. Germline V CDR1 and CDR2: MDHEN, SYDVKM. DNA of the CDR3: TGTGCCAGCAGTTCCCCTGGCGGCATAAACACCATATATTTT. Translating gives CASSSPGGINTIYF.

The rearrangement uses TRBV3-1 (or the pseudogene TRBV3-2) and TRBJ1-1; D remains unclear. Trimming stripped 1 base from V and 8 bases from J, with 8 bases between. Germline-derived CDR1 and CDR2 are LGHDT and YNNKEL (reference sequence). The CDR3 sequence is 12 residues long. The CDR3 nucleotides read TGTGCCAGCAGCCAAGTGGGGAGCGAAGCTTTCTTT. As protein: CASSQVGSEAFF.